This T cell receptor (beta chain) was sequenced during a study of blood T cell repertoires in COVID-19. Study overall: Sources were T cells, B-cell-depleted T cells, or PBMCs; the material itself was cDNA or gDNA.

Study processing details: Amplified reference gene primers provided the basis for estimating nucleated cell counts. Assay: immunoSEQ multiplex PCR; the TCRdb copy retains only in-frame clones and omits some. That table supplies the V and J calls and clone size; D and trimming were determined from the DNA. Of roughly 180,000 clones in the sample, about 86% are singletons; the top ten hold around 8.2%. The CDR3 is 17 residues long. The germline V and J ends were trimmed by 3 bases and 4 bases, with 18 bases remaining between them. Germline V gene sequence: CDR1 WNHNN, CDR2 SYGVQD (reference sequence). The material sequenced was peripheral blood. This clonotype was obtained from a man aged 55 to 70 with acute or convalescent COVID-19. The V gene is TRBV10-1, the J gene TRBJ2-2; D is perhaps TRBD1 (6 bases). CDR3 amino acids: CASSDKGRGLGTGELFF. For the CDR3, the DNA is TGCGCCAGCAGTGACAAGGGCAGGGGTCTCGGCACCGGGGAGCTGTTTTTT.